The rows below give T cell receptor beta chains drawn from one sample of a study of graft-versus-host responses after intestinal transplantation. This table comes from immunoSEQ multiplex PCR, and its TCRdb copy is limited to in-frame clones, with some not included. This repertoire shows approximately 99,000 clones, about nine tenths found once; its top ten account for around 0.067%. Their antigens remain unidentified. Sequencing was performed on unstimulated CD8+ T cells sorted from spleen or lymph node cells, taken before transplant. The receptors stem from a human donor who was the organ donor for an intestinal transplant. CDR3s include the opening cysteine and the closing phenylalanine or tryptophan. D genes are given only for firm matches. Clone size is not always given. Where it is, it says once, few, many or a class for expanded clones.

V gene: TRBV5-1
clone size: .
J gene: TRBJ2-1
D gene: TRBD2
CDR3 protein: CASSRLAEYRNNEQFF
CDR3 DNA: TGCGCCAGCTCCCGACTAGCGGAATACCGTAACAATGAGCAGTTCTTC

V gene: TRBV28
clone size: .
J gene: TRBJ2-5
D gene: .
CDR3 protein: CASSSKRLDRGETQYF
CDR3 DNA: TGTGCCAGCAGTTCTAAAAGATTAGACCGAGGAGAGACCCAGTACTTC

V gene: TRBV2
clone size: few
J gene: TRBJ1-5
D gene: .
CDR3 protein: CASSGQLSNQPQHF
CDR3 DNA: TGTGCCAGCAGTGGACAGCTTAGCAATCAGCCCCAGCATTTT

V gene: TRBV2
clone size: .
J gene: TRBJ2-1
D gene: .
CDR3 protein: CASSESYPSSIHPYNEQFF
CDR3 DNA: TGTGCCAGCAGTGAAAGTTACCCGAGTAGCATCCATCCCTACAATGAGCAGTTCTTC

V gene: TRBV11-2
clone size: .
J gene: TRBJ2-6
D gene: .
CDR3 protein: CASSLGGGTGANVLTF
CDR3 DNA: TGTGCCAGCAGCTTAGGTGGGGGGACGGGGGCCAACGTCCTGACTTTC

V gene: TRBV15
clone size: .
J gene: TRBJ2-7
D gene: TRBD2
CDR3 protein: CATSRAAGGGAYEQYF
CDR3 DNA: TGTGCCACCAGCAGAGCGGCAGGCGGGGGGGCTTACGAGCAGTACTTC

V gene: TRBV6-5
clone size: .
J gene: TRBJ1-2
D gene: .
CDR3 protein: CASSNSGDYGYTF
CDR3 DNA: TGTGCCAGCAGTAACTCAGGGGACTATGGCTACACCTTC

V gene: TRBV28
clone size: once
J gene: TRBJ1-1
D gene: .
CDR3 protein: CASSFRNTEAFF
CDR3 DNA: TGTGCCAGCAGTTTCCGGAACACTGAAGCTTTCTTT

V gene: TRBV10-3
clone size: .
J gene: TRBJ1-1
D gene: .
CDR3 protein: CAISEPGNTEAFF
CDR3 DNA: TGTGCCATCAGTGAGCCGGGTAACACTGAAGCTTTCTTT

V gene: TRBV19
clone size: once
J gene: TRBJ1-1
D gene: TRBD1
CDR3 protein: CASSILGVIITGEPGQATEAFF
CDR3 DNA: TGTGCCAGTAGTATTTTAGGTGTAATTATAACTGGCGAACCGGGACAGGCGACTGAAGCTTTCTTT

V gene: TRBV28
clone size: .
J gene: TRBJ1-1
D gene: TRBD1
CDR3 protein: CASSFRGRGNTEAFF
CDR3 DNA: TGTGCCAGCAGTTTCAGGGGGCGAGGGAACACTGAAGCTTTCTTT

V gene: TRBV27
clone size: .
J gene: TRBJ2-3
D gene: .
CDR3 protein: CASSPLGDTQYF
CDR3 DNA: TGTGCCAGCAGTCCTCTCGGAGATACGCAGTATTTT

V gene: TRBV19
clone size: few
J gene: TRBJ1-1
D gene: .
CDR3 protein: CASSKTRAAGFITEAFF
CDR3 DNA: TGTGCCAGTAGTAAAACCAGGGCTGCCGGGTTTATCACTGAAGCTTTCTTT

V gene: TRBV7-6
clone size: .
J gene: TRBJ2-2
D gene: TRBD2
CDR3 protein: CASSSGVPSGRPGELFF
CDR3 DNA: TGTGCCAGCAGCTCCGGGGTCCCTAGCGGGAGACCAGGGGAGCTGTTTTTT

V gene: TRBV4-1
clone size: .
J gene: TRBJ2-3
D gene: TRBD2
CDR3 protein: CASSQQGLAGGTDTQYF
CDR3 DNA: TGCGCCAGCAGCCAACAGGGACTAGCGGGGGGGACAGATACGCAGTATTTT

V gene: TRBV4-2
clone size: .
J gene: TRBJ1-4
D gene: .
CDR3 protein: CASSPWGGGYISEKLFF
CDR3 DNA: TGTGCCAGCAGCCCGTGGGGGGGTGGCTATATAAGCGAAAAACTGTTTTTT

V gene: TRBV28
clone size: .
J gene: TRBJ2-1
D gene: TRBD2
CDR3 protein: CASSLGLSNEQFF
CDR3 DNA: TGTGCCAGCAGTTTGGGACTATCCAATGAGCAGTTCTTC

V gene: TRBV6-5
clone size: .
J gene: TRBJ2-1
D gene: TRBD2
CDR3 protein: CASIAGTSLFF
CDR3 DNA: TGTGCCAGCATTGCCGGGACTAGTCTCTTCTTC

V gene: TRBV6-6
clone size: once
J gene: TRBJ2-7
D gene: .
CDR3 protein: CASTHGSYEQYF
CDR3 DNA: TGTGCCAGCACCCACGGTTCCTACGAGCAGTACTTC

V gene: TRBV18
clone size: .
J gene: TRBJ2-3
D gene: .
CDR3 protein: CASSPTKLAPRGSTQYF
CDR3 DNA: TGTGCCAGCTCACCGACCAAACTAGCACCGAGAGGGAGTACGCAGTATTTT

V gene: TRBV29-1
clone size: .
J gene: TRBJ2-1
D gene: .
CDR3 protein: CSVAYGAREMVHNEQFF
CDR3 DNA: TGCAGCGTTGCGTATGGGGCGCGGGAAATGGTCCACAATGAGCAGTTCTTC

V gene: TRBV10-3
clone size: .
J gene: TRBJ2-7
D gene: .
CDR3 protein: CAISVLNGEQYF
CDR3 DNA: TGTGCCATCAGTGTATTAAACGGCGAGCAGTACTTC

V gene: TRBV4-1
clone size: .
J gene: TRBJ1-1
D gene: TRBD1
CDR3 protein: CASSQAPTTGENTEAFF
CDR3 DNA: TGCGCCAGCAGCCAAGCCCCAACGACAGGGGAGAACACTGAAGCTTTCTTT

V gene: TRBV7-9
clone size: once
J gene: TRBJ1-5
D gene: .
CDR3 protein: CASSLDGQPQHF
CDR3 DNA: TGTGCCAGCAGCTTAGACGGTCAGCCCCAGCATTTT

V gene: TRBV18
clone size: .
J gene: TRBJ1-1
D gene: .
CDR3 protein: CASSPYRVGLGEAFF
CDR3 DNA: TGTGCCAGCTCACCGTACAGGGTTGGACTTGGTGAAGCTTTCTTT

V gene: TRBV13
clone size: .
J gene: TRBJ2-7
D gene: TRBD1
CDR3 protein: CASSTGTGHYEQYF
CDR3 DNA: TGTGCCAGCAGCACCGGGACAGGGCACTACGAGCAGTACTTC

V gene: TRBV4-1
clone size: .
J gene: TRBJ1-2
D gene: TRBD1
CDR3 protein: CASSQALGTGRYIRLANYGYTF
CDR3 DNA: TGCGCCAGCAGCCAAGCACTCGGGACAGGACGTTACATAAGGTTAGCTAACTATGGCTACACCTTC

V gene: TRBV6-1
clone size: .
J gene: TRBJ1-2
D gene: TRBD1
CDR3 protein: CASSENRGQGYGYTF
CDR3 DNA: TGTGCCAGCAGTGAAAATAGGGGGCAGGGCTATGGCTACACCTTC

V gene: TRBV9
clone size: .
J gene: TRBJ2-1
D gene: .
CDR3 protein: CASSVEAPRRGYNEQFF
CDR3 DNA: TGTGCCAGCAGCGTAGAGGCCCCTCGGCGGGGCTACAATGAGCAGTTCTTC

V gene: TRBV7-6
clone size: .
J gene: TRBJ2-1
D gene: TRBD2
CDR3 protein: CASSFTSGREDEQFF
CDR3 DNA: TGTGCCAGCAGCTTTACTAGCGGGAGAGAAGATGAGCAGTTCTTC

V gene: TRBV7-6
clone size: .
J gene: TRBJ1-5
D gene: .
CDR3 protein: CASSLGPPSGNQPQHF
CDR3 DNA: TGTGCCAGCAGCTTAGGTCCCCCATCAGGCAATCAGCCCCAGCATTTT

V gene: TRBV5-6
clone size: .
J gene: TRBJ1-2
D gene: .
CDR3 protein: CASSLASGYTF
CDR3 DNA: TGTGCCAGCAGCTTGGCTTCCGGCTACACCTTC

V gene: TRBV5-4
clone size: .
J gene: TRBJ2-7
D gene: .
CDR3 protein: CASSRSEGAYDEQYF
CDR3 DNA: TGTGCCAGCAGCCGGAGTGAGGGAGCATACGACGAGCAGTACTTC

V gene: TRBV10-3
clone size: .
J gene: TRBJ1-1
D gene: .
CDR3 protein: CAISGTQGYNTEAFF
CDR3 DNA: TGTGCCATCAGTGGAACCCAGGGGTATAACACTGAAGCTTTCTTT

V gene: TRBV19
clone size: .
J gene: TRBJ1-5
D gene: .
CDR3 protein: CASSISRGVGNQPQHF
CDR3 DNA: TGTGCCAGTAGTATATCTCGGGGGGTAGGGAATCAGCCCCAGCATTTT

V gene: TRBV9
clone size: .
J gene: TRBJ2-7
D gene: .
CDR3 protein: CASSVAGASYEQYF
CDR3 DNA: TGTGCCAGCAGCGTAGCGGGAGCCTCCTACGAGCAGTACTTC

V gene: TRBV4-1
clone size: .
J gene: TRBJ2-2
D gene: TRBD1
CDR3 protein: CASSQQGARELFF
CDR3 DNA: TGCGCCAGCAGCCAGCAGGGGGCAAGGGAGCTGTTTTTT

V gene: TRBV29-1
clone size: .
J gene: TRBJ2-7
D gene: .
CDR3 protein: CSVEEGRDYEQYF
CDR3 DNA: TGCAGCGTTGAGGAGGGTAGGGACTACGAGCAGTACTTC

V gene: TRBV19
clone size: .
J gene: TRBJ1-1
D gene: .
CDR3 protein: CASKSQGNTEAFF
CDR3 DNA: TGTGCCAGTAAATCCCAGGGAAACACTGAAGCTTTCTTT

V gene: TRBV5-4
clone size: .
J gene: TRBJ1-1
D gene: .
CDR3 protein: CASSLDLSAGGTVTEAFF
CDR3 DNA: TGTGCCAGCAGCTTGGATCTCTCAGCTGGGGGGACCGTGACTGAAGCTTTCTTT

V gene: TRBV27
clone size: .
J gene: TRBJ2-7
D gene: .
CDR3 protein: CASSLSLENYEQYF
CDR3 DNA: TGTGCCAGCAGTTTATCGCTAGAAAACTACGAGCAGTACTTC

V gene: TRBV4-1
clone size: .
J gene: TRBJ2-2
D gene: TRBD2
CDR3 protein: CASSQDRGLAGVLWNTGELFF
CDR3 DNA: TGCGCCAGCAGCCAAGATCGGGGACTAGCGGGGGTTTTGTGGAACACCGGGGAGCTGTTTTTT

V gene: TRBV4-1
clone size: .
J gene: TRBJ1-1
D gene: TRBD1
CDR3 protein: CASSPGTGYEAFF
CDR3 DNA: TGCGCCAGCAGCCCAGGGACAGGGTATGAAGCTTTCTTT

V gene: TRBV29-1
clone size: .
J gene: TRBJ2-7
D gene: TRBD1
CDR3 protein: CSVVLTGPEQYF
CDR3 DNA: TGCAGCGTTGTCTTGACAGGGCCCGAGCAGTACTTC

V gene: TRBV2
clone size: .
J gene: TRBJ2-5
D gene: TRBD2
CDR3 protein: CASNDAGRAAWETQYF
CDR3 DNA: TGTGCCAGCAACGATGCCGGGAGGGCGGCTTGGGAGACCCAGTACTTC

V gene: TRBV5-8
clone size: .
J gene: TRBJ2-1
D gene: .
CDR3 protein: CASSLSGNEQFF
CDR3 DNA: TGTGCCAGCAGCTTGAGCGGCAATGAGCAGTTCTTC

V gene: TRBV25-1
clone size: .
J gene: TRBJ1-2
D gene: TRBD1
CDR3 protein: CARTGLLDYGYTF
CDR3 DNA: TGTGCCAGGACAGGGTTATTAGACTATGGCTACACCTTC

V gene: TRBV28
clone size: .
J gene: TRBJ2-7
D gene: TRBD2
CDR3 protein: CASSLGTSGDNEQYF
CDR3 DNA: TGTGCCAGCAGTTTGGGGACTAGCGGTGACAACGAGCAGTACTTC

V gene: TRBV7-9
clone size: .
J gene: TRBJ2-3
D gene: .
CDR3 protein: CASSATGNPDTQYF
CDR3 DNA: TGTGCCAGCAGCGCCACCGGGAACCCAGATACGCAGTATTTT

V gene: TRBV28
clone size: .
J gene: TRBJ1-5
D gene: .
CDR3 protein: CASSLYLRYNQPQHF
CDR3 DNA: TGTGCCAGCAGTTTATATTTACGGTACAATCAGCCCCAGCATTTT

V gene: TRBV28
clone size: once
J gene: TRBJ2-3
D gene: TRBD2
CDR3 protein: CASSGLAGSSSTDTQYF
CDR3 DNA: TGTGCCAGCAGTGGACTAGCGGGATCTTCTAGCACAGATACGCAGTATTTT

V gene: TRBV7-8
clone size: .
J gene: TRBJ1-4
D gene: TRBD1
CDR3 protein: CASSLGGGPGEKLFF
CDR3 DNA: TGTGCCAGCAGCTTAGGAGGGGGCCCTGGGGAAAAACTGTTTTTT

V gene: TRBV5-8
clone size: .
J gene: TRBJ2-1
D gene: TRBD2
CDR3 protein: CASTGGSSYNEQFF
CDR3 DNA: TGTGCCAGCACCGGGGGGAGCTCCTACAATGAGCAGTTCTTC

V gene: TRBV10-2
clone size: .
J gene: TRBJ2-1
D gene: TRBD2
CDR3 protein: CASSDLLAGNEQFF
CDR3 DNA: TGCGCCAGCAGTGATCTCCTAGCGGGCAATGAGCAGTTCTTC

V gene: TRBV18
clone size: .
J gene: TRBJ1-5
D gene: .
CDR3 protein: CASSPPFWQGLTSNQPQHF
CDR3 DNA: TGTGCCAGCTCACCACCGTTTTGGCAGGGCCTGACTAGCAATCAGCCCCAGCATTTT